A single TCR beta chain is shown here with its context. Its binding antigen is unknown. One base away there is no much larger clone; base qualities are not given. TCRbeta CDR3 regions were amplified from genomic DNA using the immunoSEQ Assay, a bias-controlled multiplex PCR. The authors processed their data as follows. Within the assay, amplification of reference gene primers was used to estimate how many nucleated cells each sample contained. To quantify the absolute abundance of each unique TCRbeta CDR3 rearrangement, sequence reads were collapsed and filtered. For each sample, productive Simpson clonality was calculated as the square root of Simpson's diversity index across productive rearrangements. TCRdb carries this immuneACCESS record with in-frame sequences only. Its versions omit some clonotypes, under half of them owing to an unresolved V gene in the studies checked, with the rest unexplained. V and J calls and clone size are as listed in that table; D and trimming were resolved from the DNA. The sample has around 390,000 clones on record, approximately 90% of them singletons. 10% of the sample belongs to the ten largest clones.

Participants in the prospective study were enrolled through a virtual design, were aged about 18 to 100 years, and lived in roughly 26 United States geographic areas. In the prospective study, participants were assigned to cohorts based on the clinical history participants reported in a screening survey and a study questionnaire. ImmuneRACE Cohort 3 recovered participants were defined by two consecutive negative NP/OP PCR tests, healthcare professional clearance, or symptom resolution. Each participant in the prospective study had whole blood, serum and a nasopharyngeal or oropharyngeal swab collected by mobile phlebotomists. Prospective study participants could optionally give additional blood draws and questionnaires over an approximately two-month period. Prospective study blood samples were shipped either frozen or at room temperature before DNA extraction. The data were obtained in a study of blood T cell repertoires in COVID-19 (dated by TCRdb to 2018 to 2020). For context, the study as a whole: Samples covering the acute and convalescent phases of COVID-19 were provided by collaborators in the United States, Italy and Spain. The repertoires were made available in a free public database intended to serve as a resource for research on the immune response to SARS-CoV-2. HLA class I and class II types, where available, came from metadata supplied by the sample provider rather than from assay-based typing. The material from the prospective study consisted of cDNA or gDNA derived from T cells, B-cell-depleted T cells, or PBMCs. Deeply sampled blood TCRbeta repertoires from subjects exposed to, actively infected with, or recovered from COVID-19 were included in the dataset. Sample metadata almost always included a de-identified subject ID, COVID-19 status, age in years and sex. The samples were drawn from the first 160 participants of the ongoing ImmuneRACE study and from 950 to 1,500 subjects provided by 6 global collaborators. What the study reported, not specific to this receptor: Clinical and demographic metadata were provided uncurated, with the amount varying by source and participant.

At the junction V is shortened by 3 bases and J by 3 bases, with 6 bases in between. The CDR3 goes from the cysteine to the phenylalanine over 13 residues. Just CDR3 DNA is preserved here, 39 bases in frame from base 1. The germline V gene (reference sequence) supplies CDR1 LGHDT and CDR2 YNNKEL. The clonotype comes from a woman between 45 and 60 years old who had recovered from COVID-19. The source material was PBMCs or T cells enriched from blood (not recorded which). Recombination linked TRBV3-1 (or the pseudogene TRBV3-2) to TRBJ1-5; a confident D gene designation cannot be given. The CDR3 corresponds to CASSQSSNQPQHF. At the DNA level, the sequence is TGTGCCAGCAGCCAGTCGTCCAATCAGCCCCAGCATTTT.